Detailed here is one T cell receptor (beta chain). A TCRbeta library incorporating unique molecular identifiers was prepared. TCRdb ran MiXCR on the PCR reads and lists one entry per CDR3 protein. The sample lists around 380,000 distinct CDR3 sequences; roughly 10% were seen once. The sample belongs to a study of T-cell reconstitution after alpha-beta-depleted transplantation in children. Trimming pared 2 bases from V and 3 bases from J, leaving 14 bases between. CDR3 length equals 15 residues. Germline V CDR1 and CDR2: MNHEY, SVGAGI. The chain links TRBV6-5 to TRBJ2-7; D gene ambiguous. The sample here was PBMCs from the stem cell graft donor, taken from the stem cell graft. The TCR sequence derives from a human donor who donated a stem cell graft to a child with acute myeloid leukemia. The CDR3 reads CASSYPLAANYEQYF. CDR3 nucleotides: TGTGCCAGCAGTTACCCTCTGGCAGCCAACTACGAGCAGTACTTC.